The TCR beta chain under discussion was sequenced for a study of T-cell reconstitution after alpha-beta-depleted transplantation in children. This clonotype was observed many times. Researchers prepared the TCRbeta library using unique molecular identifiers, the study reports. TCRdb fed the PCR reads into MiXCR, producing one record per CDR3 protein. The sample records 250,000 or so distinct CDR3 sequences, just under 8.5% being singletons. The CDR3 contains 15 residues. Germline loops: CDR1 SQVTM, CDR2 ANQGSEA. J lost 3 bases, V lost 4 bases, and 9 bases had no gene match. The receptor was isolated from a male patient between 10 and 17 years old who had a stem cell transplant for acute lymphoblastic leukemia, so the T cells may come from the graft donor. This chain joins TRBV29-1 and TRBJ1-2; the match to TRBD1 covers 9 bases. The source material was PBMCs, mostly from graft donor cells, sampled 180 days after TCRalphabeta/CD19-depleted stem cell transplant. CDR3 in DNA: TGCAGCGTTGTTCCACGCGACAGGGGGGACTATGGCTACACCTTC. This gives the protein CSVVPRDRGDYGYTF.